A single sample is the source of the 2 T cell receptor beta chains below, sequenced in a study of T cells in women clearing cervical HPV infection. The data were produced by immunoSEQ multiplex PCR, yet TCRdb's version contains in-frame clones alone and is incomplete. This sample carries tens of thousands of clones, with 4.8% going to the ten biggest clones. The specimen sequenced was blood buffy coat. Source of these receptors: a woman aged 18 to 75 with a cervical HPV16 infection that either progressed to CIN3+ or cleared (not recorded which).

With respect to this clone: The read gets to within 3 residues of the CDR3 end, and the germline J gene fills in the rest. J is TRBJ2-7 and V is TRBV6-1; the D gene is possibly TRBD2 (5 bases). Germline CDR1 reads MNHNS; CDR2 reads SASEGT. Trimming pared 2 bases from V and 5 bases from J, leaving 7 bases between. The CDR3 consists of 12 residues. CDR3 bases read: TGTGCCAGCAGTGAACGGCGGGACGAG. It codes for CASSERRDE. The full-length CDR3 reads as CASSERRDEQYF.

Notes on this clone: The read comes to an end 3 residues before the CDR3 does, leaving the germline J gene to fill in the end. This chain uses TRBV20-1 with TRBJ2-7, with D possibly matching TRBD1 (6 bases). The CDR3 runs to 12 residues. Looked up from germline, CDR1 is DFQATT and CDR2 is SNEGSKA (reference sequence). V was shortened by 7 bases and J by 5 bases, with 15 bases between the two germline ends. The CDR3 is CSVLTRGNEQYF. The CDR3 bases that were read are TGCAGTGTTTTAACCAGGGGAAACGAG.